This T cell receptor beta chain comes out of a study of blood T cell repertoires in COVID-19 (dated by TCRdb to about 2020). About the study as a whole: Samples from collaborators originated in the United States, Italy and Spain and spanned both the acute and convalescent phases of COVID-19. The material from the prospective study consisted of cDNA or gDNA derived from T cells, B-cell-depleted T cells, or PBMCs. The dataset comprised deeply sampled blood TCRbeta repertoires from subjects exposed to, actively infected with, or recovered from COVID-19. A freely available public database, intended as a resource for researchers studying the immune response to SARS-CoV-2, is where the repertoires were released. The samples were drawn from two sources: the first 160 participants of the ongoing ImmuneRACE study, and fewer than 1,500 subjects contributed by 6 global collaborators. Nearly every sample came with metadata listing a de-identified subject ID, COVID-19 status, age in years and sex. Where HLA class I and class II types were available, the types were taken from metadata supplied by the sample provider, not from assay-based typing. The full study reports these points: How much clinical and demographic metadata was included differed by source and by participant, and the metadata was provided uncurated.

Turning to this clone: This clone's antigen is unknown. Nothing much larger sits one base from this clone, and base qualities are not available.

One collaborating source in Seattle enrolled patients while the patients were actively infected and followed the patients over time throughout the course of disease. Each collaborating institution followed its own protocols to collect whole blood in K2EDTA tubes. Collaborator samples were shipped for TCRbeta analysis as frozen whole blood, isolated PBMCs, or DNA extracted from either sample type. Sequences SGHRS (CDR1) and YFSETQ (CDR2) are obtained from the germline V gene. The CDR3 contains 13 residues, cysteine and phenylalanine counted. Only CDR3 DNA remains: 39 bases, in frame from the first base. V is cut by 5 bases and J by 7 bases, and the space between the germline ends is 15 bases. TCRbeta CDR3 regions were amplified from genomic DNA by means of the immunoSEQ Assay, a bias-controlled multiplex PCR. The authors' pipeline ran thus. The number of nucleated cells in each sample was estimated from the amplification of reference gene primers within the assay. To quantify the absolute abundance of each unique TCRbeta CDR3 rearrangement, sequence reads were collapsed and filtered. For each sample, productive Simpson clonality was calculated as the square root of Simpson's diversity index over productive rearrangements. TCRdb obtained this table from immuneACCESS and retained in-frame rearrangements with V and J assigned. These tables miss some clones; where compared with another copy, unresolved V genes account for less than half of the shortfall, and the remainder is unexplained. V and J calls and clone size follow that table, whereas D and trimming were derived from the DNA. This sample lists 300,000 to 400,000 clones; about nine tenths were detected once. The top ten constitute 5.5% to 7.5% of the sample.

The sequence links TRBV5-1 to TRBJ1-2, with no confident D gene call. Sample: peripheral blood. The source of this sequence is a woman in her 70s with COVID-19, enrolled during active disease. This receptor has the CDR3 CASRSPSGGGYTF. The nucleotide sequence reads TGCGCCAGCAGGTCCCCCTCTGGAGGTGGCTACACCTTC.